A selection of T cell receptor beta chains follows, all from one sample in a study of beta chain features in type 1 diabetes. Only in-frame clones appear in the TCRdb table, and some are missing; sequencing was by immunoSEQ multiplex PCR. The sample carries 140,000 to 150,000 clones, about 44% recorded once. The sequenced sample consisted of Tregs from blood. The receptors stem from a man aged 18-30 years in good health. Both conserved end residues are part of each CDR3. A D gene is named only where the DNA matches it firmly. The size of a clone is reported for some rows only, either as once, few or many, or as a class for expanded clones.

CASSALGQGAEDYGYTF	TGTGCCAGCAGTGCTTTGGGACAGGGGGCGGAGGACTATGGCTACACCTTC	TRBV25-1	-	TRBJ1-2	TRBD1
CASSMGTGGGEAFF	TGTGCCAGTAGTATGGGAACAGGGGGCGGTGAAGCTTTCTTT	TRBV19	few	TRBJ1-1	TRBD1
CASSLVNRGWGYTF	TGTGCCAGCAGCTTAGTGAACAGGGGGTGGGGCTACACCTTC	TRBV7-2	-	TRBJ1-2	TRBD1
CASSPTGVDTQYF	TGTGCCAGCAGCCCTACAGGGGTAGATACGCAGTATTTT	TRBV11-3	few	TRBJ2-3	TRBD1
CASSTGDRVYGYTF	TGTGCCAGTAGTACCGGGGACAGGGTCTATGGCTACACCTTC	TRBV19	-	TRBJ1-2	TRBD1
CASSQQRLMNTEAFF	TGTGCCAGCAGCCAACAAAGACTTATGAACACTGAAGCTTTCTTT	TRBV4-2	once	TRBJ1-1	-
CASSLVAGTSGNTIYF	TGCGCCAGCAGCTTGGTTGCAGGGACATCTGGAAACACCATATATTTT	TRBV5-1	-	TRBJ1-3	-
CASSRGTVANQPQHF	TGTGCCAGCAGTCGAGGGACAGTTGCTAATCAGCCCCAGCATTTT	TRBV2	-	TRBJ1-5	TRBD1
CASSRFRDRAFNTEAFF	TGTGCCAGCAGCCGGTTCCGGGACAGGGCATTCAACACTGAAGCTTTCTTT	TRBV7-9	-	TRBJ1-1	TRBD1
CASSQRQVYGYTF	TGTGCCAGCAGCCAGAGACAAGTCTATGGCTACACCTTC	TRBV7-9	few	TRBJ1-2	-
CASSLGHLYEQYF	TGTGCCAGCAGCTTAGGGCATCTCTACGAGCAGTACTTC	TRBV7-9	few	TRBJ2-7	-
CASSLTTGSNYGYTF	TGTGCCAGCTCACTAACGACAGGTTCTAACTATGGCTACACCTTC	TRBV18	-	TRBJ1-2	-
CASSEPWTGSGYTF	TGTGCCAGCAGTGAACCATGGACAGGCAGCGGCTACACCTTC	TRBV6-1	-	TRBJ1-2	TRBD1
CAISESAMSYGYTF	TGTGCCATCAGTGAGTCTGCAATGAGCTATGGCTACACCTTC	TRBV10-3	-	TRBJ1-2	-
CASREYRGLSTDTQYF	TGTGCCAGCAGAGAGTACAGGGGTCTGAGCACAGATACGCAGTATTTT	TRBV28	-	TRBJ2-3	TRBD1
CASHRERVQPQHF	TGTGCCAGCCACAGGGAAAGGGTTCAGCCCCAGCATTTT	TRBV2	-	TRBJ1-5	-
CASSLQGRITEAFF	TGTGCCAGCAGCTTACAGGGTCGGATCACTGAAGCTTTCTTT	TRBV7-2	-	TRBJ1-1	-
CACPSRFNEKLFF	TGTGCCTGCCCGTCTAGATTCAATGAAAAACTGTTTTTT	TRBV30	few	TRBJ1-4	-
CASRSSRASYEQYF	TGTGCCAGCAGATCTAGCCGGGCCTCCTACGAGCAGTACTTC	TRBV27	-	TRBJ2-7	-
CASSRRLAGGQEQYF	TGTGCCAGCAGCCGTAGATTAGCGGGGGGGCAGGAGCAGTACTTC	TRBV28	-	TRBJ2-7	TRBD2
CASSRKGGQATNYEQYF	TGTGCCAGCAGCAGAAAAGGGGGACAGGCGACCAACTACGAGCAGTACTTC	TRBV21-1	-	TRBJ2-7	-
CASGSGTVNTEAFF	TGCGCCAGCGGATCCGGGACAGTGAACACTGAAGCTTTCTTT	TRBV4-3	-	TRBJ1-1	TRBD1
CASSPQGPFSNYGYTF	TGCGCCAGCAGTCCTCAGGGGCCGTTTTCTAACTATGGCTACACCTTC	TRBV23-1	-	TRBJ1-2	-
CASRSFMVGRGYGYTF	TGTGCCAGCAGGAGTTTTATGGTCGGGCGGGGCTATGGCTACACCTTC	TRBV6-6	-	TRBJ1-2	-
CASSHRAGGRSDTQYF	TGTGCCAGCAGCCACCGGGCCGGCGGGCGGTCAGATACGCAGTATTTT	TRBV7-9	-	TRBJ2-3	-
CASSYLGSNYGYTF	TGTGCCAGCAGTTACCTGGGCAGTAACTATGGCTACACCTTC	TRBV6-6	-	TRBJ1-2	-
CASSDPTSGRVGNEQFF	TGTGCCAGCAGTGACCCCACTAGCGGGAGAGTAGGCAATGAGCAGTTCTTC	TRBV6-1	-	TRBJ2-1	TRBD2
CASRRDRGSGPLHF	TGTGCCAGCAGACGGGACAGGGGAAGTGGACCCCTCCACTTT	TRBV27	-	TRBJ1-6	TRBD1
CASSGWGVYEQYF	TGTGCCAGTAGCGGTTGGGGGGTCTACGAGCAGTACTTC	TRBV19	-	TRBJ2-7	-
CASSFSRVRGTEAFF	TGTGCCAGCAGCTTTTCCAGAGTCCGGGGCACTGAAGCTTTCTTT	TRBV11-2	-	TRBJ1-1	-
CASSQPGDRYTEAFF	TGTGCCAGCAGCCAACCCGGGGACAGGTACACTGAAGCTTTCTTT	TRBV14	-	TRBJ1-1	TRBD1
CATTTSGANVLTF	TGTGCCACTACTACCTCTGGGGCCAACGTCCTGACTTTC	TRBV28	-	TRBJ2-6	-
CAIRDGTGGGFGGYTF	TGTGCCATCAGGGACGGGACAGGGGGAGGCTTTGGTGGCTACACCTTC	TRBV10-3	few	TRBJ1-2	TRBD1
CASSKRAGGEKLFF	TGTGCCAGCAGCAAGCGGGCGGGAGGGGAAAAACTGTTTTTT	TRBV5-6	-	TRBJ1-4	-
CASSIAGGPYLETQYF	TGTGCCAGCAGTATAGCGGGAGGGCCGTATCTTGAGACCCAGTACTTC	TRBV7-6	few	TRBJ2-5	TRBD2
CASSKRERGEQYF	TGTGCTAGTTCCAAGCGGGAGCGTGGCGAGCAGTACTTC	TRBV12-5	-	TRBJ2-7	TRBD2
CASSRTGTGSYEQYF	TGTGCCAGCAGTCGCACCGGGACAGGGAGCTACGAGCAGTACTTC	TRBV28	few	TRBJ2-7	TRBD1
CASTVSGGTGELFF	TGTGCCAGTACCGTTTCGGGGGGCACCGGGGAGCTGTTTTTT	TRBV19	few	TRBJ2-2	TRBD2
CASATPGQGVYEQYF	TGTGCCAGTGCCACACCGGGACAGGGGGTGTACGAGCAGTACTTC	TRBV28	-	TRBJ2-7	TRBD1
CASGVPGQSYEQYF	TGTGCCAGCGGGGTCCCGGGACAGTCCTACGAGCAGTACTTC	TRBV28	-	TRBJ2-7	TRBD1
CASNRGGNRVRSQPQHF	TGTGCCAGTAATAGAGGAGGTAACAGGGTCAGGAGTCAGCCCCAGCATTTT	TRBV19	-	TRBJ1-5	-
CASSLGVRPVGPTDTQYF	TGTGCCAGCAGCTTAGGGGTGCGCCCGGTGGGCCCCACAGATACGCAGTATTTT	TRBV7-6	-	TRBJ2-3	-
CASSQWHSTDTQYF	TGTGCCAGCAGCCAATGGCATAGCACAGATACGCAGTATTTT	TRBV4-2	-	TRBJ2-3	-
CASSLGTGGYNEQFF	TGTGCCAGCAGCCTGGGGACAGGGGGATACAATGAGCAGTTCTTC	TRBV5-5	-	TRBJ2-1	TRBD1
CASSGQGRYGYTF	TGTGCCAGCAGCGGACAGGGTAGATATGGCTACACCTTC	TRBV6-1	-	TRBJ1-2	TRBD1
CASSLSFGGIRNEQFF	TGTGCCAGCAGCTTAAGCTTTGGGGGGATTCGCAATGAGCAGTTCTTC	TRBV7-2	-	TRBJ2-1	-
CASSLFLATYNEQFF	TGCGCCAGCAGCTTGTTCCTAGCGACCTACAATGAGCAGTTCTTC	TRBV5-1	-	TRBJ2-1	-
CASSLLPSGSGANVLTF	TGTGCCAGCAGCTTACTTCCTAGCGGTTCTGGGGCCAACGTCCTGACTTTC	TRBV7-3	-	TRBJ2-6	TRBD2
CASSLTGNPYEQYF	TGTGCCAGCAGCTTGACAGGGAATCCCTACGAGCAGTACTTC	TRBV5-6	-	TRBJ2-7	-
CASSFLGIDTQYF	TGTGCCAGCAGCTTCCTAGGAATAGATACGCAGTATTTT	TRBV7-2	few	TRBJ2-3	-
CASSVWESEQFF	TGTGCCAGCAGTGTGTGGGAGAGTGAGCAGTTCTTC	TRBV6-1	-	TRBJ2-1	-
CASSRDRGGNQPQHF	TGTGCCAGCAGCCGGGACAGGGGTGGCAATCAGCCCCAGCATTTT	TRBV6-5	few	TRBJ1-5	TRBD1
CASSLVEGTEQYF	TGTGCCAGCAGCTTAGTCGAGGGTACCGAGCAGTACTTC	TRBV7-2	few	TRBJ2-7	-
CASSLSGGATEAFF	TGCGCCAGCAGCTTGTCAGGGGGCGCGACTGAAGCTTTCTTT	TRBV5-1	-	TRBJ1-1	TRBD1
CASSFYERQSTQYF	TGTGCCAGCAGTTTTTACGAGAGGCAGTCCACGCAGTATTTT	TRBV27	-	TRBJ2-3	-